This T cell receptor beta chain was obtained from a study of T cells in Graves' hyperthyroidism and ophthalmopathy. Study-level points and caveats: Most thyroid-expanded clonotypes above 0.001 were also found in blood.

This CDR3 has 15 amino acids. The V gene end was trimmed by 3 bases and the J gene end by 2 bases; junction bases not matched to a gene: 7. Regions amplified from RNA transcripts were the TCR beta CDR3 regions. Carried out on the TCR CDR3, a first-round RT-PCR used the HTBI primer set. MiXCR, applied by TCRdb to the multiplex PCR reads, yields one record per CDR3 protein. The data show 250,000 or so distinct CDR3 sequences, 12% to 15% seen once. This clonotype has a count of ten or more. Antigen specificity is unknown. Newly diagnosed hyperthyroidism, duration under 2 months, in patients aged 18 to 65. The blood was taken when hyperthyroidism was first diagnosed, before any ophthalmopathy symptoms showed up.

The receptor was derived from a woman aged 45-60 years with Graves' hyperthyroidism that later progressed to Graves' ophthalmopathy. V and J are TRBV12-3 or TRBV12-4 and TRBJ2-7; TRBD1 aligns across 7 bases. Sequenced material: blood. The CDR3 sequence is CASSFGLGGTYEQYF. The CDR3 nucleotides read TGTGCCAGCAGTTTCGGGTTAGGGGGCACCTACGAGCAGTACTTC.